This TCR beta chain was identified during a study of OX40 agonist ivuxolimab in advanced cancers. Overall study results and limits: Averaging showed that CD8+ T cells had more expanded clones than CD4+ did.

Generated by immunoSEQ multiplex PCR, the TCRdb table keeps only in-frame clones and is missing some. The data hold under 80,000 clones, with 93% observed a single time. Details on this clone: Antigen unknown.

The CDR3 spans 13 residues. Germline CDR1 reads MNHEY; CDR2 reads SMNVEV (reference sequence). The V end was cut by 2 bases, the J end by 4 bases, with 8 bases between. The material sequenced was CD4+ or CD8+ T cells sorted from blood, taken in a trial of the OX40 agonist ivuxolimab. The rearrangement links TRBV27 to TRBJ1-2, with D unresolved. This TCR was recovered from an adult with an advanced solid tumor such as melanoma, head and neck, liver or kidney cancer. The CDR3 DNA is TGTGCCAGCAGTTTAAACAGCATCTATGGCTACACCTTC. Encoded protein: CASSLNSIYGYTF.